This T cell receptor (beta chain) was recovered during a study of blood T cell repertoires in COVID-19. Study summary: Italy, Spain and the United States were the sources of the convalescent and acute COVID-19 samples.

Here immunoSEQ multiplex PCR was the method, and the copy in TCRdb shows in-frame clones only, minus some. The sample shows more than 300,000 clones, 90% to 95% of them seen only once. The CDR3 consists of 13 residues. V was cut by 2 bases and J by 6 bases, with 10 bases left in between. Germline V lookup: CDR1 MNHEY, CDR2 SVGAGI. The sample consisted of PBMCs or T cells enriched from blood (not recorded which). This clonotype was obtained from a woman aged 25 to 39 who had been exposed to COVID-19. This chain uses TRBV6-5 with TRBJ1-2; TRBD1 is a possible D gene (6 bases). This chain's CDR3 is CASSYIQGHGYTF. The CDR3 nucleotides read TGTGCCAGCAGTTACATACAGGGTCATGGCTACACCTTC.